The present TCR beta chain was sequenced within a study of blood T cells in healthy people across ages. The authors ran a second PCR of 7 to 11 cycles using a sample-barcoded 5' primer and a J-beta primer mix. TCRdb reanalysed the 5' RACE reads using MiXCR and keeps one entry per CDR3 protein. The sample has 450,000 to 600,000 distinct CDR3 sequences, over 25% seen once; the top ten hold approximately 3.3%. Notes on the study in general: Without sorted subsets, naive and antigen-experienced compartments could not be conclusively compared.

Each sample yielded at least 5 micrograms of PBMC total RNA. About this clonotype: What it binds is unknown.

The same data also went into a second study, on T cells of mothers and their children. That work contributes: Thymic selection shapes TCR recombination output similarly in related and unrelated pairs.

Source material: blood. This clonotype originated in a boy younger than 10 in good health.

This CDR3 reads CSVTKYQETQYF. The CDR3 DNA sequence: TGCAGCGTTACCAAGTACCAAGAGACCCAGTACTTC. V usage is TRBV29-1 and J usage is TRBJ2-5, with D unresolved. Deletions cut 5 bases from V and 0 bases from J, with 7 bases between. CDR1 and CDR2 from the germline V gene are SQVTM and ANQGSEA. CDR3 size: 12 residues.